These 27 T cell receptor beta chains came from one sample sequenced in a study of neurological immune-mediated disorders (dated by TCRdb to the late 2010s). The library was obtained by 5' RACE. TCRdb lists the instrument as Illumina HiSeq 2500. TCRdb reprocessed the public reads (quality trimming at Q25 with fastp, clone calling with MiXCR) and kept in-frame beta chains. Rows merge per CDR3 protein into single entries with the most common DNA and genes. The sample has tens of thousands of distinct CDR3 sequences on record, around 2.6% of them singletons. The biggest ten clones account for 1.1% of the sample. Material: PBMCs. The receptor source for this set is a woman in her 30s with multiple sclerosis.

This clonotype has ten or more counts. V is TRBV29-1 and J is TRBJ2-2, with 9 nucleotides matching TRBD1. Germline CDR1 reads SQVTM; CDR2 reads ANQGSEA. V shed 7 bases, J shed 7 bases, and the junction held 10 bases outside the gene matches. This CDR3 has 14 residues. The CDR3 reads CSAPGDRDGGELFF. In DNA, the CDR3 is TGCAGCGCCCCCGGGGACAGGGACGGCGGGGAGCTGTTTTTT.

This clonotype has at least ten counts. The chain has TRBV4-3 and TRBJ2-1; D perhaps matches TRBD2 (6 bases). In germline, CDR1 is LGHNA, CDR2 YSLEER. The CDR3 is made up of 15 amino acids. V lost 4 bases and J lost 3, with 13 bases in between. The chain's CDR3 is CASSRRGAGYNEQFF. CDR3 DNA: TGCGCCAGCAGCCGCCGGGGAGCGGGCTACAATGAGCAGTTCTTC.

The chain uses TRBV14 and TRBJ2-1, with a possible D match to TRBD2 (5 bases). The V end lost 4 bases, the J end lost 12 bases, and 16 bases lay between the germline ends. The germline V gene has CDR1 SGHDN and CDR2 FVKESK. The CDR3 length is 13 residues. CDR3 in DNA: TGTGCCAGCAGCCCCAGCGGTGGGAACCGGCAGTTCTTC. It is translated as CASSPSGGNRQFF.

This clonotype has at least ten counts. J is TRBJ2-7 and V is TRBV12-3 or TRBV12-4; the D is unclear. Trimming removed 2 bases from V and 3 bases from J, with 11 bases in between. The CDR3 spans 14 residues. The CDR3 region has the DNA TGTGCCAGCAGTTTACAGCTCGCCTACTACGAGCAGTACTTC. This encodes CASSLQLAYYEQYF.

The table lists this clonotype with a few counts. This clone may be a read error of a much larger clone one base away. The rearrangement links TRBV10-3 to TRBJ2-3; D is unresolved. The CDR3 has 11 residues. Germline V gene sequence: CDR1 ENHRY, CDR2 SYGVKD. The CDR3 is CAISETDKQYF. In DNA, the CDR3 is TGTGCCATCAGTGAAACTGATAAGCAGTATTTT.

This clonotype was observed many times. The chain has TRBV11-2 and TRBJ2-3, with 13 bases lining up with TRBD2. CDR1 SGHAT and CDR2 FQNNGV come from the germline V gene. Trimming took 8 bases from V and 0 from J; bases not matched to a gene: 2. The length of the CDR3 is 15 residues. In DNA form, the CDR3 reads TGTGCCAGCCGGACTAGCGGGAGCAGCACAGATACGCAGTATTTT. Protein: CASRTSGSSTDTQYF. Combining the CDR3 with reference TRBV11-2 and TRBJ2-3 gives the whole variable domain EAGVAQSPRYKIIEKRQSVAFWCNPISGHATLYWYQQILGQGPKLLIQFQNNGVVDDSQLPKDRFSAERLKGVDSTLKIQPAKLEDSAVYLCASRTSGSSTDTQYFGPGTRLTVL.

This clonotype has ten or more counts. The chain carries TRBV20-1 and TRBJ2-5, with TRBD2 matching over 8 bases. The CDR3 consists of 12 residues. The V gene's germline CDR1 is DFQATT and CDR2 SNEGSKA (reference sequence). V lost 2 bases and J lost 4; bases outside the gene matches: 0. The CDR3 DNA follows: TGCAGTGCTAGACTAGCGGGAGAGACCCAGTACTTC. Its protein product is CSARLAGETQYF.

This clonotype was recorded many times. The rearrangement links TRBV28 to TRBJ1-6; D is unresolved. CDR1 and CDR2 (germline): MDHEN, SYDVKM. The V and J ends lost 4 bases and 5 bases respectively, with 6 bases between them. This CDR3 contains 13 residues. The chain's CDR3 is CASSSRNNSPLHF. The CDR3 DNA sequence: TGTGCCAGCAGTTCTCGGAATAATTCACCCCTCCACTTT.

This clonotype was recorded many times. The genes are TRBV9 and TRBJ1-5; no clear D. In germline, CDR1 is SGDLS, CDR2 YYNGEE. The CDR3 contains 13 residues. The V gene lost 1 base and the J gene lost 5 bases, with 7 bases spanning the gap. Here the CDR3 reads CASSVTGYQPQHF. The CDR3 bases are TGTGCCAGCAGCGTAACTGGGTATCAGCCCCAGCATTTT.

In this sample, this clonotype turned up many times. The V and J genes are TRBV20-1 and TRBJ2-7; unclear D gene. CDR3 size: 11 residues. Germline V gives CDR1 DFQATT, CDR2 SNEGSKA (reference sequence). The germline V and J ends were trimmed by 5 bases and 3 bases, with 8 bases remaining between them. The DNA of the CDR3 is TGCAGTGCTCCTTTAGGCTACGAGCAGTACTTC. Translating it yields CSAPLGYEQYF.

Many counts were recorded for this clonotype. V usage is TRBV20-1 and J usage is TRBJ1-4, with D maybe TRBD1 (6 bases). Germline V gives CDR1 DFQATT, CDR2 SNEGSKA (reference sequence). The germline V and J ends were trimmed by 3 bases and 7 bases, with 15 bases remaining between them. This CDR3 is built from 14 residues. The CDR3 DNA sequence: TGCAGTGCTAGGCCAACAGGGTTGGGTGAAAAACTGTTTTTT. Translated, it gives CSARPTGLGEKLFF.

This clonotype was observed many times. CDR3 amino acids: CASSSLGSGANVLTF. CDR3 DNA sequence: TGTGCCAGCAGTTCGCTGGGCTCTGGGGCCAACGTCCTGACTTTC. The chain is built from TRBV12-3 or TRBV12-4 and TRBJ2-6; D is unclear. This CDR3 is 15 amino acids long. The V gene lost 4 bases and the J gene lost 0 bases, with 7 bases spanning the gap.

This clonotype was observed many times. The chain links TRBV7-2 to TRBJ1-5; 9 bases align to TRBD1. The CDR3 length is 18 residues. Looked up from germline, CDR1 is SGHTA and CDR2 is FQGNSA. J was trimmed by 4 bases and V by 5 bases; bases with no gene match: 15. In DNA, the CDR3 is TGTGCCAGCAGCCATGGCCCGGGGGGACAGGGCCTTAATCAGCCCCAGCATTTT. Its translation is CASSHGPGGQGLNQPQHF.

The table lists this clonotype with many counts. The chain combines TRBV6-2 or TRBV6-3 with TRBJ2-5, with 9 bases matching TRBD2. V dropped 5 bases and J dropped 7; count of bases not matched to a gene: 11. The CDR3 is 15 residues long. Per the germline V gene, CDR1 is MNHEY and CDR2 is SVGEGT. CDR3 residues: CASSPGTSRAGTQYF. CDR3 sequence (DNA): TGTGCCAGCAGTCCCGGGACTAGCAGGGCTGGGACCCAGTACTTC.

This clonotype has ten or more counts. DNA for the CDR3: TGTGCCAGCATCCCCGAGGGCTCAACCTACGAGCAGTACTTC. This translates into CASIPEGSTYEQYF. The chain links TRBV7-9 to TRBJ2-7, with D possibly matching TRBD2 (5 bases). Trimming left V 7 bases short and J 2 bases short, with 15 bases between. The length of the CDR3 is 14 residues. The V gene's germline CDR1 is SEHNR and CDR2 FQNEAQ (reference sequence).

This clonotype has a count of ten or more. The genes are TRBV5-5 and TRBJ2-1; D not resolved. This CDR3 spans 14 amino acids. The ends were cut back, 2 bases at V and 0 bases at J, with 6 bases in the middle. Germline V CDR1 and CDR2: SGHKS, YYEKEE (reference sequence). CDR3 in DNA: TGTGCCAGCAGCTTCGGCAGCTCCTACAATGAGCAGTTCTTC. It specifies CASSFGSSYNEQFF.

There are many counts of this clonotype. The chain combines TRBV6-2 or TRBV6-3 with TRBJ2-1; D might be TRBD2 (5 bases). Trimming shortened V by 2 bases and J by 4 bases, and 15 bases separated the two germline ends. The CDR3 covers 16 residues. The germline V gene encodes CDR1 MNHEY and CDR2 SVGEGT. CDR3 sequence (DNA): TGTGCCAGCAGTTACGCAAGCGGAGCGCCTTACAATGAGCAGTTCTTC. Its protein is CASSYASGAPYNEQFF.

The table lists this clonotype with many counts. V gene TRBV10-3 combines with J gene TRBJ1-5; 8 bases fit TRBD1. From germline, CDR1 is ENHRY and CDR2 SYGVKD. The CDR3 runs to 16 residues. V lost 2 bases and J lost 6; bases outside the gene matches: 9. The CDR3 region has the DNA TGTGCCATCAGTGAGACAACACCCGACAGGGGTCAGCCCCAGCATTTT. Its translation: CAISETTPDRGQPQHF.

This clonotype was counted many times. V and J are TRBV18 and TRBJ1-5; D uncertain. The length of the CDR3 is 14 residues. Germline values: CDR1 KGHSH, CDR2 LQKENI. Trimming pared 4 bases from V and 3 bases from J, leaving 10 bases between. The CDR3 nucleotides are TGTGCCAGCTCACGGTCCGGGAACAATCAGCCCCAGCATTTT. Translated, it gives CASSRSGNNQPQHF.

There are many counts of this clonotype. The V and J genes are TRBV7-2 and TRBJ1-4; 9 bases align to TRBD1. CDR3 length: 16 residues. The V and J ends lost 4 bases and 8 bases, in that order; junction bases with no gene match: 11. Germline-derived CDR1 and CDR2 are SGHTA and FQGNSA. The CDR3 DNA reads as TGTGCCAGCAGCTCACCCTCGGGGACAGGGCACGAAAAACTGTTTTTT. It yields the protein CASSSPSGTGHEKLFF.

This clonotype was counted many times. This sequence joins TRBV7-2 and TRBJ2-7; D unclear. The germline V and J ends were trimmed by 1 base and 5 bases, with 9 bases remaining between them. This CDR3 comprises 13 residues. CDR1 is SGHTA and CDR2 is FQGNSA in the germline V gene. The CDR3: CASSLVDGHEQYF. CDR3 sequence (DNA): TGTGCCAGCAGCTTAGTAGATGGCCACGAGCAGTACTTC.

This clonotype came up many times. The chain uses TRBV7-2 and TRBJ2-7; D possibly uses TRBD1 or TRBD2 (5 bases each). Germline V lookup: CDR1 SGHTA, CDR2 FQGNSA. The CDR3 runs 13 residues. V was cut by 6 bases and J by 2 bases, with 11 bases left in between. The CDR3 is CASSPGPPYEQYF. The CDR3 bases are TGTGCCAGCAGTCCGGGACCGCCCTACGAGCAGTACTTC.

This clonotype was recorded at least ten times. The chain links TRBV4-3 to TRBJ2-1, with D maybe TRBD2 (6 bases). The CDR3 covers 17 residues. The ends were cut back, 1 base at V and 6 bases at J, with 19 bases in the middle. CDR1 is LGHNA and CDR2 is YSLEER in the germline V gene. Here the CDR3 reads CASSQGLASYTGNEQFF. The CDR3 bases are TGCGCCAGCAGCCAAGGCCTAGCGAGTTATACGGGCAATGAGCAGTTCTTC.

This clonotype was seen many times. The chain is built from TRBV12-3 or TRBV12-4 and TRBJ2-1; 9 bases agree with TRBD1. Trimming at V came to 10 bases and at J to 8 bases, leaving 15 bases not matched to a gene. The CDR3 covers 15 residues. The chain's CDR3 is CATGPGTGFIDEQFF. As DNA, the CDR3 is TGTGCCACCGGGCCCGGGACAGGGTTTATCGATGAGCAGTTCTTC.

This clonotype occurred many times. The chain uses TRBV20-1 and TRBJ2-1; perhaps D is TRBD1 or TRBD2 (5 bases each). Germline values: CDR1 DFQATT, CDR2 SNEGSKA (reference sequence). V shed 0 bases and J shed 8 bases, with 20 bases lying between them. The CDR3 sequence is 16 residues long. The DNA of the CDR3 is TGCAGTGCTAGAGATCCGCCCGCGAGGGGTTCGGATGAGCAGTTCTTC. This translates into CSARDPPARGSDEQFF.

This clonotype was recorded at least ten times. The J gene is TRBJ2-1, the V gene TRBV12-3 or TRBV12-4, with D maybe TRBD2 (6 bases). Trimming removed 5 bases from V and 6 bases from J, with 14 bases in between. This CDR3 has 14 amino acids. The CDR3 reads CASSLIGLINEQFF. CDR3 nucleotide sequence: TGTGCCAGCAGTCTAATCGGACTAATCAATGAGCAGTTCTTC.

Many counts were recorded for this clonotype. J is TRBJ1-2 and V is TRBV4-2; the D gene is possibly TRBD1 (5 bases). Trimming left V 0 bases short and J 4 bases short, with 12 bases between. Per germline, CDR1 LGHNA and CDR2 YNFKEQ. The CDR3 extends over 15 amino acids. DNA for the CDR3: TGTGCCAGCAGCCAAGATTCCGGGACGGGCTATGGCTACACCTTC. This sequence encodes CASSQDSGTGYGYTF.